This T cell receptor beta chain was sequenced for a study of CD8 T cells in ankylosing spondylitis. Study-level findings and limits: Earlier studies detected some motif variants in reactive arthritis synovial fluid and blood. Eight highly homologous variants formed a TCR beta motif that appeared characteristic of ankylosing spondylitis blood.

Quantitative 5'-RACE was performed with molecular barcodes, and it yielded the TCR beta libraries. TCRdb ran MiXCR on the 5' RACE reads and lists one entry per CDR3 protein. The sample has around 770,000 distinct CDR3 sequences, 12% seen once; the top ten hold about 0.49%. Points on this clonotype: What it recognizes is unknown.

The J segment lost 0 bases and the V segment lost 9 bases, leaving 3 bases of the junction unmatched. CDR1 MNHNS and CDR2 SASEGT come from the germline V gene. This CDR3 has 13 amino acids. The clonotype was recovered from a male donor with ankylosing spondylitis. Sequencing was carried out using blood, either unsorted or a sorted T cell fraction (not recorded which). V usage is TRBV6-1 and J usage is TRBJ2-7; 9 positions match TRBD2. The DNA for the CDR3 is TGTGCCAGTTTTAGCGGGAGCTCCTACGAGCAGTACTTC. It is translated as CASFSGSSYEQYF.